This TCR beta chain was recovered during a study of cytomegalovirus exposure and HLA in healthy donors. As for the study in general: HLA-typed donors contributed some 83 million unique TCRs, which were held in an early data release. General study results and limits: A later analysis linked around 17,000 TCR beta sequences to HLA alleles at 0.05 false discovery rate. The later analysis indicated that the majority of CMV-associated TCR beta chains appeared HLA-restricted.

The germline V gene encodes CDR1 SNHLY and CDR2 FYNNEI. This CDR3 spans 15 amino acids. With V trimmed by 6 bases and J by 3 bases, 8 bases remained unmatched. Note on this clone: What it binds is not known.

13 Jbeta primers and 60 Vbeta primers were used for the PCR. Generated by immunoSEQ multiplex PCR, the TCRdb table keeps only in-frame clones and is missing some. The repertoire holds more than 20,000 clones, almost 70% seen once, with more than 3.5% in the top ten. Healthy bone marrow donors made up the cohort. V is TRBV2 and J is TRBJ1-5; 7 bases match TRBD1. What was sequenced was PBMCs. The sequence was obtained from a woman between 45 and 60 years old in good health and CMV-seronegative. CDR3 DNA sequence: TGTGCCAGCAGGCCGATGGGACAGTTCAATCAGCCCCAGCATTTT. Encoded protein: CASRPMGQFNQPQHF.